The 10 T cell receptor beta chains reported below all come from one sample, sequenced in a study of cytomegalovirus exposure and HLA in healthy donors. Generated by immunoSEQ multiplex PCR, the TCRdb table keeps only in-frame clones and is missing some. Of about 120,000 clones listed, approximately 89% are singletons. Sequencing was done on a sample of PBMCs. All receptors come from a man younger than 35 in good health and CMV-seronegative.

The chain has TRBV19 and TRBJ2-1; D possibly corresponds to TRBD1 (6 bases). The CDR3 covers 14 residues. The V and J ends lost 5 bases and 4 bases respectively, with 12 bases between them. Germline loops: CDR1 LNHDA, CDR2 SQIVND (reference sequence). CDR3 coding DNA: TGTGCCAGTAGTGTCCACGGGACATACAATGAGCAGTTCTTC. Protein: CASSVHGTYNEQFF.

This rearrangement joins TRBV30 to TRBJ1-3, with D unresolved. Trimming took off 5 bases at V and 0 bases at J, with 8 bases between the two ends. The CDR3 contains 13 residues. CDR1 GTSNPN and CDR2 SVGIG come from the germline V gene (reference sequence). The CDR3 loop is CAWAIRSGNTIYF. The CDR3 DNA is TGTGCCTGGGCGATACGCTCTGGAAACACCATATATTTT.

The rearrangement uses TRBV7-2 and TRBJ1-2; D is ambiguous. This CDR3 region has 13 residues. The germline CDR1 and CDR2 sequences are SGHTA and FQGNSA. The V and J ends lost 2 bases and 5 bases respectively, with 9 bases between them. CDR3 nucleotides: TGTGCCAGCAGCTTAAGTAGCGCATATGGCTACACCTTC. This gives the protein CASSLSSAYGYTF.

The CDR3 here is CASSDGYQPQHF. Written as DNA, the CDR3 is TGTGCCAGCTCCGACGGGTATCAGCCCCAGCATTTT. V is TRBV7-9 and J is TRBJ1-5; D call uncertain. This CDR3 spans 12 amino acids. V was shortened by 8 bases and J by 5 bases, with 10 bases between the two germline ends. Germline values: CDR1 SEHNR, CDR2 FQNEAQ (reference sequence).

The chain uses TRBV5-1 and TRBJ2-1; tentatively, D is TRBD2 (6 bases). Per germline, CDR1 SGHRS and CDR2 YFSETQ. V shed 3 bases and J shed 0 bases, with 10 bases lying between them. The CDR3 has 15 residues. The CDR3, as DNA: TGCGCCAGCAGCTCTAGCGAAAGCTCCTACAATGAGCAGTTCTTC. This translates into CASSSSESSYNEQFF.

The V and J genes are TRBV29-1 and TRBJ2-3, with 11 bases that match TRBD2. The CDR3 is made up of 13 amino acids. V gave up 4 bases and J gave up 4 bases; unmatched junction bases: 1. Germline CDR1 reads SQVTM; CDR2 reads ANQGSEA. The CDR3 sequence: CSVASGGPDTQYF. The DNA for the CDR3 is TGCAGCGTTGCTAGCGGGGGGCCAGATACGCAGTATTTT.

This chain links TRBV4-1 with TRBJ2-7, with D perhaps TRBD2 (6 bases). CDR1 and CDR2 from the germline V gene are MGHRA and YSYEKL. V lost 1 base and J lost 6, with 10 bases in between. The CDR3 is made up of 13 amino acids. CDR3 DNA: TGCGCCAGCAGCCAAGGACGGGGGACCGAGCAGTACTTC. Translated: CASSQGRGTEQYF.

The gene calls are TRBV10-2 and TRBJ2-1, with 8 positions matching TRBD2. The CDR3 extends over 14 amino acids. Germline CDR1 reads WSHSY; CDR2 reads SAAADI. J lost 5 bases, V lost 8 bases, and 8 bases had no gene match. The CDR3 DNA reads TGCGCCAGCTCATCACTAGCGGACAACAATGAGCAGTTCTTC. This sequence encodes CASSSLADNNEQFF.

J is TRBJ2-7 and V is TRBV2, with TRBD2 matching over 10 bases. The length of the CDR3 is 15 residues. Germline lookup yields CDR1 SNHLY and CDR2 FYNNEI. Germline trimming cut 2 bases from V and 5 bases from J; bases unmatched to any gene: 6. In nucleotides, the CDR3 is TGTGCCAGCAGTGAAATACTAGCGGGGCGCCACGAGCAGTACTTC. Its protein is CASSEILAGRHEQYF.

CDR3 sequence: CASSLAVVAGGGDTQYF. CDR3 DNA: TGCGCCAGCAGCTTGGCTGTTGTAGCGGGGGGTGGAGATACGCAGTATTTT. The genes are TRBV5-1 and TRBJ2-3, with TRBD2 identical over 10 bases. This CDR3 spans 17 amino acids. Trimming at V came to 0 bases and at J to 5 bases, leaving 9 bases not matched to a gene. The germline V gene has CDR1 SGHRS and CDR2 YFSETQ.